Shown below are 10 T cell receptor beta chains from a single sample sequenced in a study of CXCR3-negative and CXCR3-positive naive CD8 T cells (dated by TCRdb to 2018 to 2020). TCRdb records NextSeq 550 as the sequencer. The Human TCR Profiling Kit (MiLaboratory) was used to make UMI-labeled 5' RACE TRB cDNA libraries. Once TCRdb had reprocessed the reads, it stored one entry per CDR3 protein sequence and supplied no DNA. This specimen's table enumerates about 41,000 distinct CDR3 sequences. Around 1.9% of the sample is held by the ten biggest clonotypes. The sequencing sample was made of naive CXCR3- CD8+ T cells from blood. The meaning of the sample's cell subset or site label: CD45RO-CCR7+CD27+CD95- naive CD8+ T cells lacking CXCR3 (TNR3-). The receptor set was obtained from a human donor in good health. Some clones in this sample may be carry-over from other donors' samples.

The rearrangement links TRBV20-1 to TRBJ2-3; the TCRdb D gene call, TRBD2, has no DNA to confirm it. The length of the CDR3 is 15 residues. Germline V gives CDR1 DFQATT, CDR2 SNEGSKA (reference sequence). CDR3 loop: CSASELAGWTDTQYF.

This chain joins TRBV29-1 and TRBJ1-1. In germline, CDR1 is SQVTM, CDR2 ANQGSEA. This CDR3 has 14 residues. CDR3 in amino acids: CSVELEGWDTEAFF.

The genes are TRBV11-2 and TRBJ2-1; TCRdb's D call of TRBD1 is untestable without DNA. The CDR3 length is 16 residues. In germline, CDR1 is SGHAT, CDR2 FQNNGV. The CDR3 loop is CASSLSTGNRYNEQFF.

V usage is TRBV2 and J usage is TRBJ2-7; the D gene TCRdb calls, TRBD2, cannot be checked with no DNA. Germline assignment: CDR1 SNHLY and CDR2 FYNNEI. The CDR3 covers 18 residues. CDR3 region: CASSDMTSGGTGTYEQYF.

V is TRBV7-9 and J is TRBJ2-7. Per germline, CDR1 SEHNR and CDR2 FQNEAQ (reference sequence). This CDR3 is 14 amino acids long. This CDR3 reads CASSLVLGFGEQYF.

The chain links TRBV5-1 to TRBJ2-3; TCRdb designates TRBD2, a call that cannot be tested without DNA. The CDR3 extends over 16 amino acids. Looked up from germline, CDR1 is SGHRS and CDR2 is YFSETQ. The CDR3 is CASSSRLAGRTDTQYF.

Frequency places this clonotype as medium-sized. The V and J genes are TRBV9 and TRBJ2-2. The CDR3 runs to 12 residues. Per the germline V gene, CDR1 is SGDLS and CDR2 is YYNGEE. CDR3 protein: CASSLNTGELFF.

The rearrangement uses TRBV12-3 or TRBV12-4 and TRBJ1-1; TCRdb selects TRBD1, and the lack of DNA leaves this call unchecked. This CDR3 region has 13 residues. The CDR3: CASSSTGMTEAFF.

The genes are TRBV6-2 or TRBV6-3 and TRBJ2-3. This CDR3 spans 12 amino acids. CDR1 MNHEY and CDR2 SVGEGT come from the germline V gene. CDR3 amino acids: CASSYPGDTQYF.

The genes are TRBV29-1 and TRBJ2-7; with no DNA, the TCRdb D assignment of TRBD2 cannot be verified. Germline V lookup: CDR1 SQVTM, CDR2 ANQGSEA. This CDR3 has 12 amino acids. The CDR3 loop reads CSTIEGSYEQYF.